Listed below are T cell receptor beta chains from one sample, sequenced in a study of immune evolution from preneoplasia to lung adenocarcinoma. The protocol was immunoSEQ multiplex PCR, while the TCRdb copy is restricted to in-frame clones and leaves out a portion. In the table there are thousands of clones, approximately 85% of which are singletons. The sample consisted of FFPE atypical adenomatous hyperplasia tissue from the lung. These receptors all stem from a person between 65 and 79 years old with lung adenocarcinoma. Both conserved end residues are part of each CDR3. Each record gives: J gene, V gene, D gene, clone size, CDR3 DNA, CDR3 protein. D genes are given only for firm matches. Part of the rows lack a size; the others show once, few, many or a class for expanded clones.

TRBJ1-3 TRBV5-1 TRBD1 . TGCGCCAGCAGCCAAGGGACAGCTGGAAACACCATATATTTT CASSQGTAGNTIYF
TRBJ2-1 TRBV5-1 . . TGCGCCAGCAGCCTGGACAGTTACAATGAGCAGTTCTTC CASSLDSYNEQFF
TRBJ1-2 TRBV2 . . TGTGCCAGCAGTGAGCAGACGGCTAACTATGGCTACACCTTC CASSEQTANYGYTF
TRBJ1-2 TRBV7-9 . . TGTGCCAGCAGCTTGAGGGACAACTATGGCTACACCTTC CASSLRDNYGYTF
TRBJ2-7 TRBV5-8 TRBD1 . TGTGCCGGTGAGCCGGGACAGGGGCCCTACGAGCAGTACTTC CAGEPGQGPYEQYF
TRBJ2-1 TRBV10-2 TRBD2 . TGCGCCAGCAGAGGGACTAGCGGAAACAATGAGCAGTTCTTC CASRGTSGNNEQFF
TRBJ1-4 TRBV4-1 . . TGCGCCAGCAGCCAGGGAGGAAGGTTTAATGAAAAACTGTTTTTT CASSQGGRFNEKLFF
TRBJ1-5 TRBV27 TRBD1 . TGTGCCAGCAGTTTAGGGACAGATAATCAGCCCCAGCATTTT CASSLGTDNQPQHF
TRBJ2-7 TRBV29-1 . . TGCAGCGTTGAAGTACCCCTAAGGCACGAGCAGTACTTC CSVEVPLRHEQYF
TRBJ2-1 TRBV27 . . TGTGCCAGCAGTTGGCGAATAGGGGATGAGCAGTTCTTC CASSWRIGDEQFF
TRBJ1-1 TRBV7-9 . few TGTGCCAGCAGCCCGGGCCTGGGCACTGAAGCTTTCTTT CASSPGLGTEAFF
TRBJ1-5 TRBV7-3 . . TGTGCCAGCAGCAATGGGGCAATCCAGCATTTT CASSNGAIQHF
TRBJ2-3 TRBV11-2 TRBD1 . TGTGCCAGCAGCTTAGAGACAGGGTGGACAGATACGCAGTATTTT CASSLETGWTDTQYF
TRBJ2-7 TRBV18 . . TGTGCCAGCTCACCACAGCCGAGTAACGAGCAGTACTTC CASSPQPSNEQYF
TRBJ2-1 TRBV29-1 . . TGCAGACCAACAGAGTACAATGAGCAGTTCTTC CRPTEYNEQFF
TRBJ1-4 TRBV4-2 . . TGTGCCAGCAGCCTTTGGGACACCAGGGATGAAAAACTGTTTTTT CASSLWDTRDEKLFF
TRBJ2-1 TRBV12-5 . . TGTGCTAGTGGGGGGGACAGCCGGGACTCCGAACCCCGATCCCTAAGTAATGAGCAGTTCTTC CASGGDSRDSEPRSLSNEQFF
TRBJ2-7 TRBV28 . few TGTGCCAGCAGTCGACCCAAGGGACGACGGGAGCAGTACTTC CASSRPKGRREQYF
TRBJ2-4 TRBV14 TRBD1 . TGTGCCAGCAGCCGAGTTTTACCGGGACAGGGGGCAAGCATTCAGTACTTC CASSRVLPGQGASIQYF
TRBJ2-2 TRBV28 . few TGTGCCAGCAGCCAGGGGAGGTTGTTTTTT CASSQGRLFF
TRBJ1-1 TRBV11-1 . . TGTGCCAGCAGCACCATTTTGTCGGGGGGGTCCACTGAAGCTTTCTTT CASSTILSGGSTEAFF
TRBJ2-1 TRBV5-4 . . TGTGCCAGCAGCTCCCGGAACAATGAGCAGTTCTTC CASSSRNNEQFF